The 18 T cell receptor beta chains in this list originate from one sample, sequenced in a study of somatic mutations in cytotoxic T cells in rheumatoid arthritis. Sequencing was performed with immunoSEQ multiplex PCR; in TCRdb, only in-frame clones are kept and a portion is missing. The sample lists some 27,000 clones, around 74% occurring once. Sequenced input: CD8+ T cells sorted from blood. The receptors originated from a woman younger than 35 in good health.

This clone appeared a few times. The chain recombines TRBV10-2 with TRBJ1-1; D is undetermined. Germline lookup yields CDR1 WSHSY and CDR2 SAAADI. The CDR3 has 15 residues. V was cut by 2 bases and J by 3 bases, with 13 bases left in between. This chain's CDR3 is CASSEVFVADTEAFF. DNA of the CDR3: TGCGCCAGCAGTGAGGTATTCGTGGCAGACACTGAAGCTTTCTTT.

This clone appeared a few times. The chain uses TRBV18 and TRBJ1-1; the D gene is possibly TRBD1 (6 bases). Germline V gives CDR1 KGHSH, CDR2 LQKENI. The CDR3 spans 14 residues. V lost 3 bases and J lost 4, with 12 bases in between. The CDR3 bases are TGTGCCAGCTCACCCGGGGGGCGGGTCACTGAAGCTTTCTTT. This encodes CASSPGGRVTEAFF.

This clone has more than one count but fewer than ten. V usage is TRBV9 and J usage is TRBJ1-1, with no clear D. V lost 4 bases and J 1 base, leaving 11 bases between the germline ends. The germline gives CDR1 SGDLS, CDR2 YYNGEE. This CDR3 has 14 residues. Written as DNA, the CDR3 is TGTGCCAGCAGCCCCGACGCGGAGAACACTGAAGCTTTCTTT. Translating gives CASSPDAENTEAFF. Combining the CDR3 with reference TRBV9 and TRBJ1-1 gives the whole variable domain DSGVTQTPKHLITATGQRVTLRCSPRSGDLSVYWYQQSLDQGLQFLIQYYNGEERAKGNILERFSAQQFPDLHSELNLSSLELGDSALYFCASSPDAENTEAFFGQGTRLTVV.

The rearrangement uses TRBV5-6 and TRBJ2-5; 12 nucleotides align to TRBD2. The trim removed 6 bases at V and 2 bases at J, leaving 5 bases unmatched. This CDR3 region has 15 residues. From germline, CDR1 is SGHDT and CDR2 YYEEEE. CDR3 DNA: TGTGCCAGCATGACTAGCGGGGGAGGACAAGAGACCCAGTACTTC. This encodes CASMTSGGGQETQYF.

The CDR3 spells CASSPNRVGTDTQYF. As DNA, the CDR3 is TGTGCCAGCAGCCCGAACAGGGTGGGCACAGATACGCAGTATTTT. The chain combines TRBV7-6 with TRBJ2-3; D may be TRBD1 (6 bases). Trimming stripped 5 bases from V and 1 base from J, with 13 bases between. Germline V gene sequence: CDR1 SGHVS, CDR2 FNYEAQ. The length of the CDR3 is 15 residues. Supplemented by reference TRBV7-6 and TRBJ2-3, the full variable domain reads GAGVSQSPRYKVTKRGQDVALRCDPISGHVSLYWYRQALGQGPEFLTYFNYEAQQDKSGLPNDRFSAERPEGSISTLTIQRTEQRDSAMYRCASSPNRVGTDTQYFGPGTRLTVL.

V is TRBV28 and J is TRBJ1-4, with D tentatively TRBD1 (5 bases). V lost 8 bases to trimming and J lost 1 base, with 23 bases between them. CDR3 length equals 18 residues. Germline CDR1 MDHEN, CDR2 SYDVKM. This CDR3 reads CASAPWTPGLGTNEKLFF. Written as DNA, the CDR3 is TGTGCCAGCGCCCCCTGGACCCCAGGGTTAGGAACTAATGAAAAACTGTTTTTT. Combining the CDR3 with reference TRBV28 and TRBJ1-4 gives the whole variable domain DVKVTQSSRYLVKRTGEKVFLECVQDMDHENMFWYRQDPGLGLRLIYFSYDVKMKEKGDIPEGYSVSREKKERFSLILESASTNQTSMYLCASAPWTPGLGTNEKLFFGSGTQLSVL.

This rearrangement joins TRBV30 to TRBJ1-1; unclear D gene. Germline values: CDR1 GTSNPN, CDR2 SVGIG (reference sequence). This CDR3 comprises 11 residues. Trimming shortened V by 4 bases and J by 1 base, and 4 bases separated the two germline ends. This chain's CDR3 is CAWTKNTEAFF. The CDR3 nucleotides read TGTGCCTGGACCAAGAACACTGAAGCTTTCTTT. Full variable domain (missing parts from reference TRBV30 and TRBJ1-1): SQTIHQWPATLVQPVGSPLSLECTVEGTSNPNLYWYRQAAGRGLQLLFYSVGIGQISSEVPQNLSASRPQDRQFILSSKKLLLSDSGFYLCAWTKNTEAFFGQGTRLTVV.

V is TRBV9 and J is TRBJ2-1; D perhaps matches TRBD1 (6 bases). The CDR3 runs 15 residues. Trimming stripped 6 bases from V and 2 bases from J, with 15 bases between. Germline loops: CDR1 SGDLS, CDR2 YYNGEE. CDR3 protein: CASTPQGPAYNEQFF. The CDR3 coding sequence is TGTGCCAGCACCCCCCAGGGGCCGGCCTACAATGAGCAGTTCTTC.

This chain connects TRBV28 to TRBJ1-5, with unresolved D. The CDR3 covers 16 residues. V lost 4 bases and J lost 0, with 13 bases in between. Germline CDR1 MDHEN, CDR2 SYDVKM. CDR3 amino acids: CASSSVIGYSNQPQHF. The CDR3 DNA reads TGTGCCAGCAGTTCGGTTATCGGTTATAGCAATCAGCCCCAGCATTTT.

The genes are TRBV18 and TRBJ1-1; the D is unclear. CDR3 length: 13 residues. Germline V gene lookup returns CDR1 KGHSH and CDR2 LQKENI. Between the trimmed V and J ends, which lost 0 bases and 5 bases, there was a span of 7 bases. The CDR3 coding sequence is TGTGCCAGCTCACCACCGGGTTCTACTGAAGCTTTCTTT. Protein sequence: CASSPPGSTEAFF.

V and J are TRBV28 and TRBJ2-7, with TRBD2 matching 10 bases. CDR1 is MDHEN and CDR2 is SYDVKM in the germline V gene. The CDR3 is 16 residues long. The V segment lost 6 bases and the J segment 1 base; nucleotides outside the gene matches: 9. Here the CDR3 DNA reads TGTGCCAGCAGCCGGACACAAGCGGGAGGGTCCTACGAGCAGTACTTC. This translates into CASSRTQAGGSYEQYF.

This clone showed up just once. The chain links TRBV9 to TRBJ1-1; possibly TRBD1 for D (6 bases). The V and J ends lost 3 bases and 8 bases respectively, with 23 bases between them. Looked up from germline, CDR1 is SGDLS and CDR2 is YYNGEE. This CDR3 has 16 residues. The CDR3 sequence: CASSARFAGGPGEAFF. CDR3 nucleotide sequence: TGTGCCAGCAGCGCCCGGTTCGCGGGGGGGCCGGGGGAAGCTTTCTTT.

This chain uses TRBV15 with TRBJ1-5, with D perhaps matching TRBD1 (5 bases). Per germline, CDR1 LNHNV and CDR2 YYDKDF (reference sequence). V lost 1 base, J lost 8 bases, and 12 bases lay in between. The CDR3 length is 14 residues. CDR3 amino acids: CATSRAGTSEPQHF. CDR3 coding DNA: TGTGCCACCAGCAGAGCAGGGACCAGCGAGCCCCAGCATTTT.

This clone has only a few counts. This chain links TRBV7-9 with TRBJ2-5, with TRBD2 identical over 11 bases. The CDR3 is made up of 16 amino acids. Germline values: CDR1 SEHNR, CDR2 FQNEAQ (reference sequence). V shed 6 bases, J shed 4 bases, and the junction held 10 bases outside the gene matches. The CDR3 spells CASSPKLAGERETQYF. The CDR3 region has the DNA TGTGCCAGCAGTCCCAAACTAGCGGGGGAAAGAGAGACCCAGTACTTC.

This chain uses TRBV7-9 with TRBJ2-1; no clear D gene. CDR1 is SEHNR, CDR2 FQNEAQ, per germline (reference sequence). The CDR3 consists of 12 residues. The germline V and J ends were trimmed by 5 bases and 8 bases, with 10 bases remaining between them. CDR3 nucleotide sequence: TGTGCCAGCAGCCCAGATGGGGATGAGCAGTTCTTC. It translates to CASSPDGDEQFF.

V is TRBV10-3 and J is TRBJ2-5; D unresolved. The DNA end is a closer match to TRBJ2-7, so the J assignment may be wrong. Germline V gene data show CDR1 as ENHRY and CDR2 as SYGVKD. There are 11 residues in the CDR3. The CDR3 nucleotides are TGTGCCATCAGTGATGGCTACGAGCAGTACTTC. Its translation: CAISDGYEQYF.

The chain carries TRBV28 and TRBJ2-7; tentatively, D is TRBD1 (6 bases). Deletions cut 3 bases from V and 6 bases from J, with 15 bases between. There are 14 residues in the CDR3. Germline V gene lookup returns CDR1 MDHEN and CDR2 SYDVKM. CDR3 bases: TGTGCCAGCAGTTTGTGCAGGGGTCGGTGCGAGCAGTACTTC. This gives the protein CASSLCRGRCEQYF.

The table lists this clone with a few counts. This chain links TRBV4-2 with TRBJ1-1, with a tentative D call TRBD1 (5 bases). Deletions cut 8 bases from V and 4 bases from J, with 20 bases between. The CDR3 length is 15 residues. Germline loops: CDR1 LGHNA, CDR2 YNFKEQ. CDR3 nucleotides: TGTGCCAGCTCCTCGGCAGGGTCTCACACCACTGAAGCTTTCTTT. It is translated as CASSSAGSHTTEAFF.